These 30 T cell receptor beta chains came from one sample sequenced in a study of T-cell memory formation after mild COVID-19. Using its own MiXCR run on the 5' RACE reads, TCRdb lists one record per CDR3 protein. The sample carries around 300,000 distinct CDR3 sequences, 8% to 9% recorded once. The sequenced sample consisted of PBMCs or a T cell subset sorted from them (not recorded which). These receptors all come from a young man who had mild COVID-19 (a few samples of this study predate the infection). Cell type and time point are not known.

This clonotype was seen repeatedly, ten times or more. The chain uses TRBV4-3 and TRBJ2-3, with 7 bases lining up with TRBD2. V gave up 2 bases and J gave up 6 bases; unmatched junction bases: 14. Per the germline V gene, CDR1 is LGHNA and CDR2 is YSLEER. This CDR3 spans 17 amino acids. The CDR3 DNA sequence: TGCGCCAGCAGCCAATATGGGCCCAGCGGGGAATCGGATACGCAGTATTTT. This codes for CASSQYGPSGESDTQYF.

This clonotype was recorded many times. The chain carries TRBV5-1 and TRBJ2-3; 8 bases fit TRBD2. This CDR3 is built from 14 residues. Trimming took 2 bases from V and 6 from J; bases not matched to a gene: 5. Per the germline V gene, CDR1 is SGHRS and CDR2 is YFSETQ. CDR3 protein: CASSFRGGEDTQYF. As DNA, the CDR3 is TGCGCCAGCAGCTTCCGGGGGGGAGAGGATACGCAGTATTTT.

This chain uses TRBV7-9 with TRBJ1-6; D gene ambiguous. In germline, CDR1 is SEHNR, CDR2 FQNEAQ (reference sequence). The V and J ends lost 8 bases and 11 bases respectively, with 7 bases between them. This CDR3 has 10 residues. The CDR3 loop reads CASDIAPLHF. The CDR3 DNA reads TGTGCCAGCGATATTGCACCCCTCCACTTT.

There are many counts of this clonotype. This chain links TRBV7-8 with TRBJ1-1; D is undetermined. V was shortened by 1 base and J by 1 base, with 7 bases between the two germline ends. Germline CDR1 and CDR2: SGHVS and FQNEAQ. The CDR3 is 14 amino acids. The DNA of the CDR3 is TGTGCCAGCAGCTTAGGCATAAGGAACACTGAAGCTTTCTTT. It yields the protein CASSLGIRNTEAFF. Based on the CDR3 plus reference TRBV7-8 and TRBJ1-1, the full variable domain is GAGVSQSPRYKVAKRGQDVALRCDPISGHVSLFWYQQALGQGPEFLTYFQNEAQLDKSGLPSDRFFAERPEGSVSTLKIQRTQQEDSAVYLCASSLGIRNTEAFFGQGTRLTVV.

There are a few counts of this clonotype. This chain joins TRBV7-9 and TRBJ2-3, with 8 bases that match TRBD2. Looked up from germline, CDR1 is SEHNR and CDR2 is FQNEAQ (reference sequence). Trimming at V came to 1 base and at J to 2 bases, leaving 5 bases not matched to a gene. The CDR3 covers 16 residues. The CDR3: CASSLGRGGDTDTQYF. As DNA, the CDR3 is TGTGCCAGCAGCTTAGGACGGGGGGGCGACACAGATACGCAGTATTTT.

In this sample, this clonotype turned up many times. The chain recombines TRBV7-9 with TRBJ1-2, with 8 bases lining up with TRBD1. This CDR3 contains 13 residues. The V and J ends lost 8 bases and 4 bases, in that order; junction bases with no gene match: 6. The germline V gene has CDR1 SEHNR and CDR2 FQNEAQ (reference sequence). The CDR3 loop reads CASAMTGAYGYTF. CDR3 nucleotides: TGTGCCAGCGCCATGACAGGGGCCTATGGCTACACCTTC.

This clonotype was observed a few times. The chain uses TRBV6-6 and TRBJ2-3; D not certain. The CDR3 has 14 residues. Per germline, CDR1 MNHNY and CDR2 SVGAGI (reference sequence). Trimming shortened V by 4 bases and J by 2 bases, and 10 bases separated the two germline ends. CDR3 sequence: CASSSSGLTDTQYF. Here the CDR3 DNA reads TGTGCCAGCAGTTCCTCGGGTCTCACAGATACGCAGTATTTT.

The J gene is TRBJ2-7, the V gene TRBV12-3 or TRBV12-4; tentatively, D is TRBD1 or TRBD2 (5 bases each). V was trimmed by 6 bases and J by 2 bases, leaving 17 bases between them. CDR3 length equals 15 residues. This CDR3 is CASSPRDLRTYEQYF. The CDR3 DNA follows: TGTGCCAGCAGCCCTCGGGACCTCCGGACCTACGAGCAGTACTTC.

This clonotype was recorded many times. The rearrangement joins TRBV7-9 to TRBJ1-1, with TRBD1 identical over 7 bases. Per the germline V gene, CDR1 is SEHNR and CDR2 is FQNEAQ (reference sequence). The CDR3 has 13 amino acids. V dropped 5 bases and J dropped 5; count of bases not matched to a gene: 5. The DNA for the CDR3 is TGTGCCAGCAGCCCGAGGGGGCGGACTGAAGCTTTCTTT. This codes for CASSPRGRTEAFF. Full variable domain (outside the CDR3, taken from reference TRBV7-9 and TRBJ1-1): DTGVSQNPRHKITKRGQNVTFRCDPISEHNRLYWYRQTLGQGPEFLTYFQNEAQLEKSRLLSDRFSAERPKGSFSTLEIQRTEQGDSAMYLCASSPRGRTEAFFGQGTRLTVV.

The rearrangement links TRBV10-3 to TRBJ2-2; 12 nucleotides align to TRBD2. Germline V gene lookup returns CDR1 ENHRY and CDR2 SYGVKD. This CDR3 contains 16 residues. V lost 5 bases to trimming and J lost 7 bases; unmatched junction nucleotides: 8. The CDR3 loop is CAISHPTSGGIGELFF. CDR3 coding DNA: TGTGCCATCAGTCATCCCACTAGCGGGGGGATCGGGGAGCTGTTTTTT.

This clonotype showed up just a few times. The chain carries TRBV20-1 and TRBJ1-2; TRBD1 might be the D (5 bases). This CDR3 is built from 12 residues. Germline CDR1 and CDR2: DFQATT and SNEGSKA (reference sequence). With 3 bases removed from V and 8 bases from J, the gap between germline ends came to 13 bases. CDR3 region: CSASLREEGYTF. DNA of the CDR3: TGCAGTGCTAGCCTCAGGGAGGAGGGCTACACCTTC.

This clonotype was counted a few times. This chain connects TRBV20-1 to TRBJ2-1; 8 bases agree with TRBD2. V trimming: 6 bases; J trimming: 6 bases; junction bases outside the gene matches: 4. Germline V CDR1 and CDR2: DFQATT, SNEGSKA (reference sequence). This CDR3 region has 12 residues. The CDR3 DNA is TGCAGTGCACTGGGACTAGGCAATGAGCAGTTCTTC. This codes for CSALGLGNEQFF.

The chain employs TRBV11-2 and TRBJ2-7; the match to TRBD2 covers 11 bases. Germline assignment: CDR1 SGHAT and CDR2 FQNNGV. The J segment lost 12 bases and the V segment lost 6 bases, leaving 13 bases of the junction unmatched. The CDR3 covers 14 residues. The CDR3 nucleotides read TGTGCCAGCAGACCACTAGCGGGGGAGTCCTCTCTGTACTTC. It is translated as CASRPLAGESSLYF.

In this sample, this clonotype turned up a few times. The rearrangement links TRBV28 to TRBJ2-2; the D is unclear. Germline loops: CDR1 MDHEN, CDR2 SYDVKM. The V and J ends lost 3 bases and 6 bases respectively, with 8 bases between them. The CDR3 sequence is 13 residues long. CDR3 nucleotide sequence: TGTGCCAGCAGTTTCCAAGCAGCCGGGGAGCTGTTTTTT. It encodes CASSFQAAGELFF.

The rearrangement links TRBV4-3 to TRBJ2-3, with 8 bases that match TRBD2. The CDR3 loop spans 16 amino acids. Per the germline V gene, CDR1 is LGHNA and CDR2 is YSLEER. V shed 0 bases, J shed 1 base, and the junction held 3 bases outside the gene matches. The CDR3 DNA follows: TGCGCCAGCAGCCAAGATGGAGCGGGGGGCACAGATACGCAGTATTTT. It translates to CASSQDGAGGTDTQYF.

A few counts support this clonotype. The rearrangement links TRBV24-1 to TRBJ2-3, with 7 bases lining up with TRBD2. Germline assignment: CDR1 KGHDR and CDR2 SFDVKD. The CDR3 length is 14 residues. V gave up 9 bases and J gave up 0 bases; unmatched junction bases: 5. The CDR3 sequence is CATRGRGSTDTQYF. In DNA form, the CDR3 reads TGTGCCACCCGAGGGAGGGGTAGCACAGATACGCAGTATTTT.

The genes are TRBV28 and TRBJ1-4; unclear D gene. The CDR3 sequence is 13 residues long. Trimming took 8 bases from V and 5 from J, leaving 12 bases between them. The germline gives CDR1 MDHEN, CDR2 SYDVKM. CDR3 sequence (DNA): TGTGCCAGCTCGGGAACTTTAAATGAAAAACTGTTTTTT. Protein product: CASSGTLNEKLFF.

This clonotype was recorded a few times. V gene TRBV12-3 or TRBV12-4 combines with J gene TRBJ1-1; D possibly corresponds to TRBD1 (6 bases). V lost 5 bases to trimming and J lost 0 bases, with 16 bases between them. The CDR3 runs to 16 residues. As DNA, the CDR3 is TGTGCCAGCAGTCAATATATACAGGGTCTGAACACTGAAGCTTTCTTT. Translation gives CASSQYIQGLNTEAFF.

In nucleotides, the CDR3 is TGTGCCAGCAGTTTGACAGGGGGCTATAGGCATTTT. Protein: CASSLTGGYRHF. The V call is TRBV6-6, the J call TRBJ1-5; 10 bases align to TRBD1. The CDR3 sequence is 12 residues long. Trimming at V came to 4 bases and at J to 15 bases, leaving 6 bases not matched to a gene. Germline CDR1 and CDR2: MNHNY and SVGAGI (reference sequence).

This clonotype showed up many times. The rearrangement joins TRBV4-3 to TRBJ2-3; 8 bases line up with TRBD2. CDR1 is LGHNA and CDR2 is YSLEER in the germline V gene. The CDR3 covers 15 residues. With 0 bases clipped from V and 2 bases from J, the junction kept 1 base outside the gene matches. The CDR3 loop is CASSQDSGITDTQYF. CDR3 DNA: TGCGCCAGCAGCCAAGATAGCGGGATCACAGATACGCAGTATTTT.

A few counts support this clonotype. The genes are TRBV20-1 and TRBJ1-3; D is unclear. CDR3 length: 12 residues. The germline V and J ends were trimmed by 4 bases and 4 bases, with 8 bases remaining between them. Per the germline V gene, CDR1 is DFQATT and CDR2 is SNEGSKA (reference sequence). The DNA of the CDR3 is TGCAGTGCTAATGAGTTGGGAAACACCATATATTTT. Translation gives CSANELGNTIYF.

The chain is built from TRBV18 and TRBJ1-2, with D hard to call. Trimming took 0 bases from V and 6 from J, leaving 8 bases between them. This CDR3 comprises 13 residues. The germline gives CDR1 KGHSH, CDR2 LQKENI. CDR3 sequence reads: CASSPPQVNGYTF. DNA of the CDR3: TGTGCCAGCTCACCACCGCAGGTTAATGGCTACACCTTC.

The gene calls are TRBV11-2 and TRBJ1-1; D not certain. CDR3 size: 14 residues. The V end was cut by 2 bases, the J end by 3 bases, with 10 bases between. Germline V gene sequence: CDR1 SGHAT, CDR2 FQNNGV. CDR3 nucleotide sequence: TGTGCCAGCAGCTTAAGCGGCGGTTACACTGAAGCTTTCTTT. It is translated as CASSLSGGYTEAFF.

This clonotype was detected many times. V gene TRBV15 combines with J gene TRBJ1-4, with TRBD1 as a possible D gene (5 bases). This CDR3 spans 15 amino acids. The V end was cut by 6 bases, the J end by 0 bases, with 11 bases between. The germline V gene has CDR1 LNHNV and CDR2 YYDKDF (reference sequence). The CDR3 DNA sequence: TGTGCCACCAGTAACAGGCTAGCAACTAATGAAAAACTGTTTTTT. This gives the protein CATSNRLATNEKLFF.

This clonotype was seen only a few times. The chain links TRBV5-1 to TRBJ2-3; 12 bases align to TRBD2. The J segment lost 3 bases and the V segment lost 4 bases, leaving 9 bases of the junction unmatched. Germline V gene sequence: CDR1 SGHRS, CDR2 YFSETQ. CDR3 size: 17 residues. Here the CDR3 DNA reads TGCGCCAGCAGCACGGCCCCCGGGACTAGCGGGACAGATACGCAGTATTTT. Translation: CASSTAPGTSGTDTQYF.

In this sample, this clonotype turned up a few times. The chain couples TRBV29-1 to TRBJ1-5; TRBD1 might be the D (6 bases). The CDR3 contains 13 residues. V was shortened by 5 bases and J by 4 bases, with 12 bases between the two germline ends. Germline V CDR1 and CDR2: SQVTM, ANQGSEA. The CDR3 sequence is CSVWTESNQPQHF. CDR3 sequence (DNA): TGCAGCGTTTGGACAGAATCGAATCAGCCCCAGCATTTT.

In the case of this clonotype: A much bigger clone sits one base away, suggesting this may be a read error. V usage is TRBV2 and J usage is TRBJ1-1; D is possibly TRBD1 (6 bases). Trimming removed 6 bases from V and 1 base from J, with 9 bases in between. CDR1 and CDR2 from the germline V gene are SNHLY and FYNNEI. The length of the CDR3 is 13 residues. CDR3 in DNA: TGTGCCAGCAGGGAACAGGGGAACACTGAAGCTTTCTTT. It encodes CASREQGNTEAFF.

The chain links TRBV11-2 to TRBJ2-1, with D possibly TRBD2 on 6 matching bases. The germline V gene has CDR1 SGHAT and CDR2 FQNNGV. V was cut by 1 base and J by 9 bases, with 13 bases left in between. This CDR3 region has 14 residues. The CDR3 is CASSLGGIAREQFF. CDR3 DNA sequence: TGTGCCAGCAGCTTAGGCGGGATTGCTCGTGAGCAGTTCTTC.

This sequence joins TRBV20-1 and TRBJ2-3; tentative D call: TRBD1 (6 bases). This CDR3 has 12 amino acids. Germline assignment: CDR1 DFQATT and CDR2 SNEGSKA (reference sequence). V was clipped by 5 bases and J by 6 bases, with 12 bases between them. CDR3: CSAQRQADTQYF. Written as DNA, the CDR3 is TGCAGTGCTCAGCGACAGGCGGATACGCAGTATTTT.

In this sample, this clonotype turned up many times. This chain links TRBV7-8 with TRBJ2-5; the D call may be TRBD1 or TRBD2 (5 bases each). This CDR3 spans 15 amino acids. V was pared by 5 bases and J by 5 bases, with 18 bases between. Per germline, CDR1 SGHVS and CDR2 FQNEAQ. CDR3 DNA: TGTGCCAGCAGCCATCAGGACGGGGCCGGGGAGACCCAGTACTTC. This codes for CASSHQDGAGETQYF.